Shown below are 28 T cell receptor beta chains from a single sample sequenced in a study of breast tumors, draining lymph nodes, adjacent tissues. Each CDR3 protein is one row after TCRdb ran MiXCR on the multiplex PCR reads. The table includes under 30,000 distinct CDR3 sequences, roughly 21% detected once. The sample consisted of breast tumor tissue. The source of these receptors is a female donor with breast cancer. Some clones in this sample may be carry-over from other donors' samples.

This clonotype was seen at least ten times. This chain uses TRBV29-1 with TRBJ1-4; D ambiguous. V was cut by 7 bases and J by 5 bases, with 5 bases left in between. Germline lookup yields CDR1 SQVTM and CDR2 ANQGSEA. CDR3 size: 10 residues. The CDR3 DNA is TGCAGCGCCAAAAATGAAAAACTGTTTTTT. Protein sequence: CSAKNEKLFF. The full variable domain, its missing parts supplied by reference TRBV29-1 and TRBJ1-4, is SAVISQKPSRDICQRGTSLTIQCQVDSQVTMMFWYRQQPGQSLTLIATANQGSEATYESGFVIDKFPISRPNLTFSTLTVSNMSPEDSSIYLCSAKNEKLFFGSGTQLSVL.

This sequence joins TRBV12-3 or TRBV12-4 and TRBJ2-1, with 9 nucleotides matching TRBD1. With 2 bases clipped from V and 1 base from J, the junction kept 3 bases outside the gene matches. CDR3 length: 16 amino acids. The CDR3 loop is CASSLYGTGSYNEQFF. The CDR3 region has the DNA TGTGCCAGCAGTTTATATGGGACAGGGTCCTACAATGAGCAGTTCTTC.

This clonotype has at least ten counts. The chain combines TRBV9 with TRBJ2-3; D ambiguous. The germline CDR1 and CDR2 sequences are SGDLS and YYNGEE. This CDR3 is built from 15 residues. The germline V and J ends were trimmed by 0 bases and 2 bases, with 10 bases remaining between them. Here the CDR3 reads CASSVVGDDTDTQYF. For the CDR3, the DNA is TGTGCCAGCAGCGTAGTCGGTGATGACACAGATACGCAGTATTTT.

In this sample, this clonotype turned up many times. The genes are TRBV6-1 and TRBJ1-5; D not resolved. V gave up 3 bases and J gave up 1 base, with 13 bases separating them. Germline V gives CDR1 MNHNS, CDR2 SASEGT. The CDR3 has 16 residues. CDR3 loop: CASSDEWGGSNQPQHF. The DNA of the CDR3 is TGTGCCAGCAGTGATGAGTGGGGAGGCAGCAATCAGCCCCAGCATTTT.

The CDR3 sequence: CASSGIAGGNEQFF. CDR3 DNA: TGCGCCAGCAGTGGTATAGCGGGAGGGAATGAGCAGTTCTTC. This sequence joins TRBV10-1 and TRBJ2-1; TRBD2 matches at 11 bases. Germline V gives CDR1 WNHNN, CDR2 SYGVQD (reference sequence). The V and J ends lost 4 bases and 7 bases, in that order; junction bases with no gene match: 3. The CDR3 is 14 residues long.

This clonotype was detected many times. The chain carries TRBV6-4 and TRBJ2-1; D is perhaps TRBD1 or TRBD2 (5 bases each). V lost 5 bases to trimming and J lost 4 bases, with 18 bases between them. Germline V gene lookup returns CDR1 MRHNA and CDR2 SNTAGT. This CDR3 region has 16 residues. CDR3 in DNA: TGTGCCAGCAGTCCCACCGGGACCCCTCCTTACAATGAGCAGTTCTTC. Translated, it gives CASSPTGTPPYNEQFF.

This clonotype was picked up many times. This rearrangement joins TRBV9 to TRBJ1-6; D remains unclear. The V and J ends lost 0 bases and 0 bases respectively, with 7 bases between them. The CDR3 extends over 16 amino acids. The germline CDR1 and CDR2 sequences are SGDLS and YYNGEE. CDR3 bases: TGTGCCAGCAGCGTAGACCATAGCTCCTATAATTCACCCCTCCACTTT. This encodes CASSVDHSSYNSPLHF.

This clonotype was seen repeatedly, ten times or more. The rearrangement links TRBV6-1 to TRBJ1-2; D gene uncertain. Trimming cost V 11 bases and J 4 bases, with 14 bases left between them. The CDR3 length is 12 residues. Germline V lookup: CDR1 MNHNS, CDR2 SASEGT. For the CDR3, the DNA is TGTGCCCGATCAGGTCACGGCTATGGCTACACCTTC. It specifies CARSGHGYGYTF.

This clonotype was seen at least ten times. The V and J genes are TRBV5-1 and TRBJ2-1; 9 positions agree with TRBD2. With 4 bases clipped from V and 1 base from J, the junction kept 6 bases outside the gene matches. The germline V gene has CDR1 SGHRS and CDR2 YFSETQ. The length of the CDR3 is 16 residues. CDR3 sequence reads: CASSPLSGRSYNEQFF. CDR3 DNA: TGCGCCAGCAGCCCCTTGAGCGGGAGGTCCTACAATGAGCAGTTCTTC.

This clonotype appeared many times. The chain carries TRBV28 and TRBJ1-2; D not certain. Germline values: CDR1 MDHEN, CDR2 SYDVKM. V was pared by 2 bases and J by 1 base, with 14 bases between. CDR3 length: 16 amino acids. CDR3 in amino acids: CASSLRMKGNNYGYTF. CDR3 bases: TGTGCCAGCAGTTTAAGGATGAAGGGAAATAACTATGGCTACACCTTC.

In the case of this clonotype: A much larger clone is a single base away; this may be a read error. The DNA for the CDR3 is TGTGCCAGTAGTATAATTCAGATTGGGCCAGGGAATTGCAATCAGCCCCAGCATTTT. Protein product: CASSIIQIGPGNCNQPQHF. This chain links TRBV19 with TRBJ1-5, with a possible D match to TRBD1 (5 bases). The germline V gene has CDR1 LNHDA and CDR2 SQIVND (reference sequence). This CDR3 comprises 19 residues. Trimming left V 2 bases short and J 2 bases short, with 22 bases between.

This clonotype came up many times. The chain employs TRBV16 and TRBJ2-1, with 11 positions matching TRBD2. V was pared by 4 bases and J by 9 bases, with 8 bases of the junction left unmatched. Germline assignment: CDR1 KGHSY and CDR2 FQNENV. The CDR3 extends over 15 amino acids. This CDR3 reads CASSLFSGRAGEQFF. In DNA form, the CDR3 reads TGTGCCAGCAGCCTATTTAGCGGGAGGGCAGGTGAGCAGTTCTTC.

This clonotype has ten or more counts. The chain is built from TRBV5-6 and TRBJ1-5; unclear D gene. V lost 4 bases, J lost 7 bases, and 18 bases lay in between. CDR1 SGHDT and CDR2 YYEEEE come from the germline V gene. This CDR3 has 15 residues. The chain's CDR3 is CASSTGPSNGQPQHF. CDR3 bases: TGTGCCAGCAGCACCGGACCCTCAAATGGCCAGCCCCAGCATTTT.

This clonotype appeared many times. This sequence joins TRBV20-1 and TRBJ2-7; maybe TRBD2 (5 bases). Germline CDR1 and CDR2: DFQATT and SNEGSKA (reference sequence). Trimming stripped 0 bases from V and 0 bases from J, with 12 bases between. The CDR3 is 15 amino acids. The CDR3 protein is CSARDQRMSSYEQYF. CDR3 nucleotide sequence: TGCAGTGCTAGAGACCAGCGGATGAGCTCCTACGAGCAGTACTTC.

In this sample, this clonotype turned up many times. V gene TRBV20-1 combines with J gene TRBJ1-5, with 9 bases matching TRBD1. J lost 7 bases, V lost 6 bases, and 4 bases had no gene match. CDR3 length: 12 amino acids. Germline assignment: CDR1 DFQATT and CDR2 SNEGSKA (reference sequence). CDR3 sequence (DNA): TGCAGTGCCCAGACAGGGGGACAGCCCCAGCATTTT. Translation gives CSAQTGGQPQHF.

This clonotype has a count of ten or more. The V gene is TRBV4-1, the J gene TRBJ2-7, with D perhaps being TRBD1 or TRBD2 (5 bases each). V was pared by 4 bases and J by 3 bases, with 10 bases between. Germline-derived CDR1 and CDR2 are MGHRA and YSYEKL. The CDR3 length is 13 residues. CDR3 DNA: TGCGCCAGCAGCCCGGGGCCAGGCTACGAGCAGTACTTC. It encodes CASSPGPGYEQYF.

This clonotype has more than one count but fewer than ten. This chain links TRBV28 with TRBJ1-4; D unclear. This CDR3 has 14 residues. Germline V lookup: CDR1 MDHEN, CDR2 SYDVKM. The V gene lost 5 bases and the J gene lost 2 bases, with 9 bases spanning the gap. The CDR3 nucleotides read TGTGCCAGCAGTATACTCTGGACTAATGAAAAACTGTTTTTT. Translation gives CASSILWTNEKLFF.

Of note for this clonotype: One end of the junction varies from germline; a read error may be responsible. The chain links TRBV4-2 to TRBJ2-1, with D perhaps assigned TRBD1 or TRBD2 (5 bases each). The CDR3 length is 15 residues. Germline CDR1 is LGHNA and CDR2 is YNFKEQ. Written as DNA, the CDR3 is TGTGCCGGCAGCCAGGGTTTGGGGGAATTTGATGAGCAATTCTTC. Translation: CAGSQGLGEFDEQFF.

This clonotype turned up a few times. The rearrangement joins TRBV28 to TRBJ1-5; 8 positions agree with TRBD1. The J segment lost 5 bases and the V segment lost 4 bases, leaving 7 bases of the junction unmatched. This CDR3 has 15 amino acids. Germline V gives CDR1 MDHEN, CDR2 SYDVKM. The CDR3 region has the DNA TGTGCCAGCAGTTCACCCGGGACAGGAGATCAGCCCCAGCATTTT. Its protein is CASSSPGTGDQPQHF.

This clonotype has at least ten counts. The chain combines TRBV20-1 with TRBJ2-7; D not resolved. The CDR3 runs 14 residues. Trimming left V 2 bases short and J 4 bases short, with 15 bases between. From germline, CDR1 is DFQATT and CDR2 SNEGSKA (reference sequence). CDR3 nucleotide sequence: TGCAGTGCTAGAATGCCGGGTCGAACTTACGAGCAGTACTTC. Amino acids: CSARMPGRTYEQYF.

Details on this clonotype: Possible read error: a much larger clone is one base away. The chain combines TRBV18 with TRBJ2-1, with D possibly called TRBD1 or TRBD2 (5 bases each). Germline-derived CDR1 and CDR2 are KGHSH and LQKENI. The CDR3 spans 12 residues. DNA of the CDR3: TGTGCCAGCACTGGGACCAACAAAGAGCAGTTCTTC. It is translated as CASTGTNKEQFF.

This clonotype has ten or more counts. The V gene is TRBV6-1, the J gene TRBJ2-7, with D hard to call. V lost 7 bases to trimming and J lost 0 bases, with 13 bases between them. This CDR3 is built from 14 residues. Looked up from germline, CDR1 is MNHNS and CDR2 is SASEGT. The chain's CDR3 is CASTVGDISYEQYF. CDR3 nucleotide sequence: TGTGCCAGCACTGTTGGAGACATCTCCTACGAGCAGTACTTC.

The V and J genes are TRBV6-5 and TRBJ1-5; the match to TRBD1 covers 11 bases. Germline-derived CDR1 and CDR2 are MNHEY and SVGAGI. The V and J ends lost 6 bases and 6 bases, in that order; junction bases with no gene match: 7. The CDR3 extends over 15 amino acids. The CDR3 DNA sequence: TGTGCCAGCAGCCTAGGACAGGGGGCAGGTCAGCCCCAGCATTTT. It encodes CASSLGQGAGQPQHF.

Ten or more counts support this clonotype. This sequence joins TRBV3-1 and TRBJ2-5; D is ambiguous. CDR1 is LGHDT and CDR2 is YNNKEL in the germline V gene (reference sequence). This CDR3 is built from 14 residues. Trimming shortened V by 0 bases and J by 5 bases, and 10 bases separated the two germline ends. CDR3 sequence reads: CASSQDTSGETQYF. The DNA of the CDR3 is TGTGCCAGCAGCCAAGACACGTCCGGGGAGACCCAGTACTTC.

This clonotype has only a few counts. The rearrangement uses TRBV28 and TRBJ1-2, with a tentative D call TRBD1 (5 bases). Trimming took 6 bases from V and 4 from J, leaving 15 bases between them. Germline V gene lookup returns CDR1 MDHEN and CDR2 SYDVKM. The CDR3 spans 14 residues. CDR3 region: CASRLQRGGYGYTF. In DNA form, the CDR3 reads TGTGCCAGCAGATTACAAAGGGGTGGCTATGGCTACACCTTC.

The V and J genes are TRBV28 and TRBJ2-7; D may correspond to TRBD1 or TRBD2 (5 bases each). Trimming left V 1 base short and J 2 bases short, with 15 bases between. Looked up from germline, CDR1 is MDHEN and CDR2 is SYDVKM. The CDR3 has 16 amino acids. In DNA, the CDR3 is TGTGCCAGCAGTTTATTCGGCTGGGACGTAGCCTACGAGCAGTACTTC. It codes for CASSLFGWDVAYEQYF.

This clonotype has at least ten counts. The J gene is TRBJ2-5, the V gene TRBV9, with 14 bases that match TRBD2. Unmatched junction bases numbered 2, after V lost 0 bases and J lost 1 base. The germline V gene encodes CDR1 SGDLS and CDR2 YYNGEE. The CDR3 sequence is 17 residues long. This CDR3 is CASSVGLAGGPQETQYF. The CDR3 DNA reads TGTGCCAGCAGCGTAGGACTAGCGGGAGGGCCCCAAGAGACCCAGTACTTC.

This clonotype came up many times. The rearrangement links TRBV7-2 to TRBJ2-5; D might be TRBD1 (6 bases). Germline V gives CDR1 SGHTA, CDR2 FQGNSA. With 1 base removed from V and 2 bases from J, the gap between germline ends came to 8 bases. CDR3 length: 14 residues. The CDR3 loop reads CASSLGQGQETQYF. The DNA of the CDR3 is TGTGCCAGCAGCTTAGGCCAGGGGCAAGAGACCCAGTACTTC.